The T cell receptor beta chain under discussion was sequenced for a study of T cells in tuberculosis. Study-level findings and limits: Active tuberculosis cases were adults; controls were adolescents. GMM-specific TCRs were nearer to active tuberculosis alpha repertoires, suggesting expansion.

The CDR3 loop spans 15 amino acids. The J segment lost 6 bases and the V segment lost 7 bases, leaving 10 bases of the junction unmatched. Germline V gene data show CDR1 as SNHLY and CDR2 as FYNNEI. Here immunoSEQ multiplex PCR was the method, and the copy in TCRdb shows in-frame clones only, minus some. The table has under 45,000 clones, around 95% seen once. About this clone: Its antigen is as yet unknown.

The sample taken for sequencing was PBMCs. The sequence derives from a donor aged 5-35 years with latent tuberculosis or without tuberculosis infection. J is TRBJ2-1 and V is TRBV2; TRBD1 matches 9 bases. CDR3: CASTIGQGSGNEQFF. The CDR3 bases are TGTGCCAGCACAATAGGACAGGGGAGCGGCAATGAGCAGTTCTTC.